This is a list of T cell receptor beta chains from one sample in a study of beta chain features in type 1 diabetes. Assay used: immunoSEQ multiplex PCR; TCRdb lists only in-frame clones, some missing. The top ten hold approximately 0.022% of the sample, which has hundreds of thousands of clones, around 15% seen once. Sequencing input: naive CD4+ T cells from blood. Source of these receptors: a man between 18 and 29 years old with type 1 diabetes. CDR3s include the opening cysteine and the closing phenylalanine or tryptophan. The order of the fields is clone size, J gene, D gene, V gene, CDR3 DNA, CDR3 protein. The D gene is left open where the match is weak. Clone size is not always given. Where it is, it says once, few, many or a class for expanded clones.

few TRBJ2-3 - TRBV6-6 TGTGCCAGCAGTGCCACCCGGGACTCCGCAGATACGCAGTATTTT CASSATRDSADTQYF
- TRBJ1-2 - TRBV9 TGTGCCAGCAGTAGGCTGGAGGGGCCGAACTATGGCTACACCTTC CASSRLEGPNYGYTF
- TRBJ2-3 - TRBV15 TGTGCCACCAGCTCCCCTTGGAGGGGGGGCACAGATACGCAGTATTTT CATSSPWRGGTDTQYF
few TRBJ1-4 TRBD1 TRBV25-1 TGTGCCAGCAGTTTCCCGACAGGGGGGACGGAAAAACTGTTTTTT CASSFPTGGTEKLFF
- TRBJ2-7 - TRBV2 TGTGCCAGCAGTCCAATGGCGGGGACAGCAACTTCCTACGAGCAGTACTTC CASSPMAGTATSYEQYF
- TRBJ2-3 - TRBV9 TGTGCCAGCAGCGTAGGGGGGACCTTATGGAGTCCTGGCACAGATACGCAGTATTTT CASSVGGTLWSPGTDTQYF
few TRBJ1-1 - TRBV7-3 TGTGCCAGCAGCCGTCAGGGTGGGAACACTGAAGCTTTCTTT CASSRQGGNTEAFF
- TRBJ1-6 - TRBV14 TGTGCCAGCAGCCTGGGGGTTACGAATTCACCCCTCCACTTT CASSLGVTNSPLHF
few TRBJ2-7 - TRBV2 TGTGCCAGCAGTACCGGGACAAACTACGAGCAGTACTTC CASSTGTNYEQYF
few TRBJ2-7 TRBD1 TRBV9 TGTGCCAGCAGCGTAGAGGGACAGGGTTTCTACGAGCAGTACTTC CASSVEGQGFYEQYF
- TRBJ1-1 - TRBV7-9 TGTGCCAGCAGCTTAGCGCTAATCCGGGAAGAAGCTTTCTTT CASSLALIREEAFF
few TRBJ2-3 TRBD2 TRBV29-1 TGCAGCGTGCGAGGTAGCGGGGGCACAGATACGCAGTATTTT CSVRGSGGTDTQYF
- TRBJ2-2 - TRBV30 TGTGCCTCGGAGGGGTGGTTGAACACCGGGGAGCTGTTTTTT CASEGWLNTGELFF
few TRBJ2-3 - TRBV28 TGTGCCAGCAGTGCGAGAAACACAGATACGCAGTATTTT CASSARNTDTQYF
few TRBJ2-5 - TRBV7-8 TGTGCCAGCAGCCAAGCGGCCCACAGAGGGACCCAGTACTTC CASSQAAHRGTQYF